What follows describes a single T cell receptor beta chain. The sample is drawn from a study of blood T cell repertoires in COVID-19. Study at large: The study drew acute and convalescent COVID-19 samples from the United States, Italy and Spain. PBMCs, B-cell-depleted T cells, or T cells were the source of the cDNA or gDNA that made up the material.

The CDR3 spans 12 residues. V lost 4 bases to trimming and J lost 8 bases, with 12 bases between them. Germline V gene lookup returns CDR1 SGDLS and CDR2 YYNGEE. In the study's own analysis: From reference gene primer amplification, estimates of nucleated cell counts were derived. The repertoire was sequenced with immunoSEQ multiplex PCR; TCRdb's copy has only in-frame clones and lacks some. V, J and clone size are taken as reported in that table, and D and trimming were inferred from the DNA itself. The sample lists roughly 440,000 clones; roughly 88% were seen once. Sequenced: peripheral blood. The chain employs TRBV9 and TRBJ1-1, with D possibly matching TRBD1 (6 bases). The receptor comes from a woman in her forties or fifties with COVID-19, enrolled during active disease. CDR3: CASSSQGKEAFF. The DNA for the CDR3 is TGTGCCAGCAGCTCACAGGGTAAGGAAGCTTTCTTT.